This is a list of T cell receptor beta chains from one sample in a study of shared clonotypes between healthy human individuals. Generated by immunoSEQ multiplex PCR, the TCRdb table keeps only in-frame clones and is missing some. The sample carries nearly 1,000,000 clones, 76% recorded once. Sequenced input: memory CD4+ T cells sorted from blood. The origin of the receptors is a man between 18 and 35 years old in good health. Each CDR3 is given with its conserved first and last residue. The order of the fields is CDR3 protein, CDR3 DNA, V gene, clone size, J gene, D gene. A D gene is named only where the DNA matches it firmly. Expanded clones are given a class, and other clones once, few, many or no size at all.

CDR3 protein: CATGLAGVNEQFF
CDR3 DNA: TGTGCCACGGGACTAGCGGGGGTGAATGAGCAGTTCTTC
V gene: TRBV6-6
clone size: -
J gene: TRBJ2-1
D gene: TRBD2

CDR3 protein: CATARGNNSPLHF
CDR3 DNA: TGTGCCACCGCGAGGGGGAATAATTCACCCCTCCACTTT
V gene: TRBV7-8
clone size: once
J gene: TRBJ1-6
D gene: -

CDR3 protein: CASSWQIYGYTF
CDR3 DNA: TGTGCCAGCAGTTGGCAGATATATGGCTACACCTTC
V gene: TRBV28
clone size: -
J gene: TRBJ1-2
D gene: -

CDR3 protein: CATHRGIGDEQFF
CDR3 DNA: TGTGCCACCCATCGAGGGATTGGCGATGAGCAGTTCTTC
V gene: TRBV7-9
clone size: -
J gene: TRBJ2-1
D gene: -

CDR3 protein: CASSVDQGTYEQYF
CDR3 DNA: TGTGCCAGCAGCGTAGATCAGGGTACCTACGAGCAGTACTTC
V gene: TRBV9
clone size: -
J gene: TRBJ2-7
D gene: -

CDR3 protein: CASSPKGGNTEAFF
CDR3 DNA: TGTGCCAGCAGCCCAAAGGGCGGGAACACTGAAGCTTTCTTT
V gene: TRBV27
clone size: -
J gene: TRBJ1-1
D gene: -

CDR3 protein: CASTPGTSGGAYEQFF
CDR3 DNA: TGTGCCAGCACCCCCGGGACTAGCGGGGGGGCCTATGAGCAGTTCTTC
V gene: TRBV28
clone size: -
J gene: TRBJ2-1
D gene: TRBD2

CDR3 protein: CASSKGGGWTEAFF
CDR3 DNA: TGCGCCAGCAGCAAAGGGGGCGGCTGGACTGAAGCTTTCTTT
V gene: TRBV10-1
clone size: few
J gene: TRBJ1-1
D gene: TRBD1

CDR3 protein: CASSLDSRGGGETQYF
CDR3 DNA: TGTGCCAGCAGCTTGGACTCGCGGGGGGGCGGAGAGACCCAGTACTTC
V gene: TRBV5-4
clone size: -
J gene: TRBJ2-5
D gene: TRBD2

CDR3 protein: CASSLSAGGGYGYTF
CDR3 DNA: TGTGCCAGCAGCTTATCGGCAGGGGGTGGCTATGGCTACACCTTC
V gene: TRBV7-2
clone size: -
J gene: TRBJ1-2
D gene: TRBD1

CDR3 protein: CSADRTSGYTF
CDR3 DNA: TGCAGTGCTGATCGGACATCTGGCTACACCTTC
V gene: TRBV20-1
clone size: once
J gene: TRBJ1-2
D gene: -

CDR3 protein: CASSLVPGSTYEQYF
CDR3 DNA: TGTGCCAGCAGCTTAGTACCGGGGTCTACCTACGAGCAGTACTTC
V gene: TRBV7-6
clone size: -
J gene: TRBJ2-7
D gene: -

CDR3 protein: CASSSNSGAQETQYF
CDR3 DNA: TGCGCCAGCAGCTCGAATAGCGGAGCCCAAGAGACCCAGTACTTC
V gene: TRBV5-1
clone size: -
J gene: TRBJ2-5
D gene: -

CDR3 protein: CASSLISSGEQFF
CDR3 DNA: TGTGCCAGCAGTTTAATTTCAAGCGGGGAGCAGTTCTTC
V gene: TRBV2
clone size: -
J gene: TRBJ2-1
D gene: -

CDR3 protein: CASSPHQETQYF
CDR3 DNA: TGTGCCAGCAGCCCTCACCAAGAGACCCAGTACTTC
V gene: TRBV7-6
clone size: many
J gene: TRBJ2-5
D gene: -

CDR3 protein: CASSLGGQKNTEAFF
CDR3 DNA: TGTGCCAGCAGCTTGGGCGGCCAGAAAAACACTGAAGCTTTCTTT
V gene: TRBV5-4
clone size: -
J gene: TRBJ1-1
D gene: -

CDR3 protein: CASSGTSGRDTQYF
CDR3 DNA: TGCGCCAGCAGTGGGACTAGCGGGAGAGATACGCAGTATTTT
V gene: TRBV10-2
clone size: many
J gene: TRBJ2-3
D gene: TRBD2

CDR3 protein: CASSKDRTGGQYF
CDR3 DNA: TGTGCCAGCAGCAAGGATCGCACCGGGGGGCAGTACTTC
V gene: TRBV5-4
clone size: -
J gene: TRBJ2-7
D gene: -

CDR3 protein: CASSNRDRGQMVNEKLFF
CDR3 DNA: TGTGCCAGCAGCAACCGGGACAGGGGGCAGATGGTTAATGAAAAACTGTTTTTT
V gene: TRBV7-6
clone size: -
J gene: TRBJ1-4
D gene: TRBD1

CDR3 protein: CARARRGPYTEAFF
CDR3 DNA: TGTGCCAGAGCCCGGAGAGGGCCTTACACTGAAGCTTTCTTT
V gene: TRBV7-8
clone size: -
J gene: TRBJ1-1
D gene: -

CDR3 protein: CAWKNTASYEQYF
CDR3 DNA: TGTGCCTGGAAAAATACCGCCTCCTACGAGCAGTACTTC
V gene: TRBV30
clone size: -
J gene: TRBJ2-7
D gene: -

CDR3 protein: CASSLSDYNEQFF
CDR3 DNA: TGTGCCAGCAGCTTAAGCGATTACAATGAGCAGTTCTTC
V gene: TRBV11-2
clone size: -
J gene: TRBJ2-1
D gene: -

CDR3 protein: CASSLGERTEAFF
CDR3 DNA: TGTGCCAGCAGCTTAGGGGAAAGGACTGAAGCTTTCTTT
V gene: TRBV11-2
clone size: -
J gene: TRBJ1-1
D gene: -

CDR3 protein: CASSERPGQGTEQYF
CDR3 DNA: TGCGCCAGCAGCGAGAGGCCGGGACAGGGGACCGAGCAGTACTTC
V gene: TRBV5-1
clone size: -
J gene: TRBJ2-7
D gene: TRBD1

CDR3 protein: CASSEWVRDGFTEKLFF
CDR3 DNA: TGTGCCAGCAGTGAGTGGGTCCGGGACGGCTTCACCGAAAAACTGTTTTTT
V gene: TRBV6-1
clone size: few
J gene: TRBJ1-4
D gene: -

CDR3 protein: CASSATSGGPKRYQETQYF
CDR3 DNA: TGTGCCAGCAGTGCTACTAGCGGGGGTCCCAAAAGGTACCAAGAGACCCAGTACTTC
V gene: TRBV6-1
clone size: -
J gene: TRBJ2-5
D gene: TRBD2

CDR3 protein: CASSPATGTGLEAFF
CDR3 DNA: TGCGCCAGCAGCCCTGCTACCGGGACAGGCCTTGAAGCTTTCTTT
V gene: TRBV4-3
clone size: few
J gene: TRBJ1-1
D gene: TRBD1

CDR3 protein: CSVEGLDGYGNEQFF
CDR3 DNA: TGCAGCGTTGAAGGGCTGGACGGTTACGGGAATGAGCAGTTCTTC
V gene: TRBV29-1
clone size: -
J gene: TRBJ2-1
D gene: -

CDR3 protein: CASTEGYMNTEAFF
CDR3 DNA: TGTGCCAGCACGGAGGGGTACATGAACACTGAAGCTTTCTTT
V gene: TRBV9
clone size: -
J gene: TRBJ1-1
D gene: -

CDR3 protein: CASSYAPTGYEQYF
CDR3 DNA: TGTGCCAGCAGTTACGCCCCCACTGGGTACGAGCAGTACTTC
V gene: TRBV6-5
clone size: -
J gene: TRBJ2-7
D gene: -

CDR3 protein: CAWRAGRDTQYF
CDR3 DNA: TGTGCCTGGAGAGCAGGGAGAGATACGCAGTATTTT
V gene: TRBV30
clone size: -
J gene: TRBJ2-3
D gene: -

CDR3 protein: CASSLDRQALSYEQYF
CDR3 DNA: TGTGCCAGCAGCTTAGACAGGCAGGCCCTCTCCTACGAGCAGTACTTC
V gene: TRBV11-2
clone size: -
J gene: TRBJ2-7
D gene: -

CDR3 protein: CASSRNTGQSNTGELFF
CDR3 DNA: TGCGCCAGCAGCCGGAATACCGGACAATCGAACACCGGGGAGCTGTTTTTT
V gene: TRBV5-1
clone size: many
J gene: TRBJ2-2
D gene: -

CDR3 protein: CASSVGAISSYNEQFF
CDR3 DNA: TGTGCCAGCAGCGTAGGTGCCATCAGCTCCTACAATGAGCAGTTCTTC
V gene: TRBV9
clone size: -
J gene: TRBJ2-1
D gene: -

CDR3 protein: CSVDVQANTEAFF
CDR3 DNA: TGCAGCGTTGATGTGCAGGCGAACACTGAAGCTTTCTTT
V gene: TRBV29-1
clone size: -
J gene: TRBJ1-1
D gene: -

CDR3 protein: CASSLGGQGYYGYTF
CDR3 DNA: TGTGCCAGCAGTTTAGGGGGTCAGGGGTACTATGGCTACACCTTC
V gene: TRBV28
clone size: once
J gene: TRBJ1-2
D gene: -

CDR3 protein: CASSFGDGMGLQPQHF
CDR3 DNA: TGTGCCAGCAGCTTTGGAGATGGGATGGGATTACAGCCCCAGCATTTT
V gene: TRBV11-2
clone size: few
J gene: TRBJ1-5
D gene: -

CDR3 protein: CASSASGSLETQYF
CDR3 DNA: TGCGCCAGCAGCGCTAGCGGGAGTTTAGAGACCCAGTACTTC
V gene: TRBV10-2
clone size: -
J gene: TRBJ2-5
D gene: TRBD2

CDR3 protein: CASRPTWPSGTQYF
CDR3 DNA: TGTGCCAGCAGGCCGACTTGGCCGTCGGGTACGCAGTATTTT
V gene: TRBV2
clone size: -
J gene: TRBJ2-3
D gene: -

CDR3 protein: CASSPGQGRREGYNEQFF
CDR3 DNA: TGTGCCAGCAGCCCGGGACAGGGGAGGCGGGAGGGTTACAATGAGCAGTTCTTC
V gene: TRBV11-3
clone size: -
J gene: TRBJ2-1
D gene: -

CDR3 protein: CASSKRDGYAEAFF
CDR3 DNA: TGTGCCAGTAGTAAGAGGGACGGGTACGCTGAAGCTTTCTTT
V gene: TRBV19
clone size: -
J gene: TRBJ1-1
D gene: -

CDR3 protein: CASKLAGGRTSTDTQYF
CDR3 DNA: TGTGCCAGCAAGCTAGCGGGGGGTCGTACTAGCACAGATACGCAGTATTTT
V gene: TRBV13
clone size: once
J gene: TRBJ2-3
D gene: TRBD2

CDR3 protein: CASSETGGEVRGYTF
CDR3 DNA: TGTGCCAGCAGTGAGACAGGGGGCGAGGTACGTGGCTACACCTTC
V gene: TRBV25-1
clone size: once
J gene: TRBJ1-2
D gene: TRBD1

CDR3 protein: CASSLLGTSYEQYF
CDR3 DNA: TGTGCCAGCAGCCTATTGGGCACCTCCTACGAGCAGTACTTC
V gene: TRBV6-6
clone size: few
J gene: TRBJ2-7
D gene: -

CDR3 protein: CSVGSGTNQPQHF
CDR3 DNA: TGCAGCGTTGGATCGGGAACTAATCAGCCCCAGCATTTT
V gene: TRBV29-1
clone size: few
J gene: TRBJ1-5
D gene: -

CDR3 protein: CASSRLDSRSTDTQYF
CDR3 DNA: TGTGCCAGCAGCCGATTGGACAGCCGAAGCACAGATACGCAGTATTTT
V gene: TRBV5-6
clone size: -
J gene: TRBJ2-3
D gene: -

CDR3 protein: CASSQEILQPQHF
CDR3 DNA: TGCGCCAGCAGCCAAGAAATTCTTCAGCCCCAGCATTTT
V gene: TRBV4-3
clone size: -
J gene: TRBJ1-5
D gene: -

CDR3 protein: CASSARQGASPLHF
CDR3 DNA: TGTGCCAGTAGTGCCCGACAGGGAGCTTCACCCCTCCACTTT
V gene: TRBV19
clone size: -
J gene: TRBJ1-6
D gene: TRBD1

CDR3 protein: CASSRRLAGEDTQYF
CDR3 DNA: TGCGCCAGCAGCCGCAGGCTAGCGGGAGAAGATACGCAGTATTTT
V gene: TRBV5-1
clone size: -
J gene: TRBJ2-3
D gene: TRBD2

CDR3 protein: CASGQGAVSYEQYF
CDR3 DNA: TGCGCCAGCGGACAGGGGGCCGTCTCCTACGAGCAGTACTTC
V gene: TRBV5-1
clone size: -
J gene: TRBJ2-7
D gene: TRBD1

CDR3 protein: CASSLRQGYNSPLHF
CDR3 DNA: TGTGCCAGTAGCCTTCGACAGGGGTATAATTCACCCCTCCACTTT
V gene: TRBV19
clone size: -
J gene: TRBJ1-6
D gene: TRBD1

CDR3 protein: CASQSTSQETQYF
CDR3 DNA: TGTGCCAGCCAGAGCACAAGTCAGGAGACCCAGTACTTC
V gene: TRBV28
clone size: -
J gene: TRBJ2-5
D gene: -

CDR3 protein: CASSRQGGTEAFF
CDR3 DNA: TGTGCCAGCAGTAGGCAGGGTGGGACTGAAGCTTTCTTT
V gene: TRBV6-6
clone size: -
J gene: TRBJ1-1
D gene: -

CDR3 protein: CASSRGQGTSYGYTF
CDR3 DNA: TGCGCCAGCAGCCGGGGACAGGGTACATCCTATGGCTACACCTTC
V gene: TRBV4-1
clone size: -
J gene: TRBJ1-2
D gene: TRBD1

CDR3 protein: CASSRDYSYEQYF
CDR3 DNA: TGTGCCAGCAGTCGGGACTACTCCTACGAGCAGTACTTC
V gene: TRBV6-1
clone size: -
J gene: TRBJ2-7
D gene: TRBD2

CDR3 protein: CASNPTGFGEAFF
CDR3 DNA: TGTGCCAGCAACCCGACAGGGTTTGGTGAAGCTTTCTTT
V gene: TRBV2
clone size: -
J gene: TRBJ1-1
D gene: TRBD1

CDR3 protein: CAWSSGAGRDTQYF
CDR3 DNA: TGTGCCTGGAGTTCCGGGGCGGGCCGGGATACGCAGTATTTT
V gene: TRBV30
clone size: -
J gene: TRBJ2-3
D gene: -